This entry lists 24 T cell receptor beta chains sequenced from one sample in a study of metastatic and nonmetastatic thyroid tumors (dated by TCRdb to between 2020 and 2021). Before undergoing thyroid surgery, none of the patients had been given any kind of treatment. The protocol used for the library was PCR. The sequencer listed for this sample is Illumina HiSeq 4000. TCRdb ran its own pipeline on the public reads, namely fastp trimming at Q25 and MiXCR clone calling, and kept in-frame beta chains. This sample is represented by 35,000 to 45,000 clones; 12% of them were singletons. Roughly 10% of the sample goes to the ten largest clones. Sequencing input: blood. These receptors originate from a male donor with papillary thyroid cancer or a benign thyroid nodule (not recorded which). Some clones in this sample may be carry-over from other donors' samples.

This clone was recorded many times. CDR3 in DNA: TGTGCCAGTAGTGCCCGACGACGTGTCAACACTGAAGCTTTCTTT. Residues: CASSARRRVNTEAFF. The chain links TRBV19 to TRBJ1-1; D is unclear. Germline CDR1 is LNHDA and CDR2 is SQIVND (reference sequence). This CDR3 is built from 15 residues. V was clipped by 5 bases and J by 2 bases, with 15 bases between them.

This clone was recorded many times. Other DNA sequences in this sample translate to the same CDR3. The chain recombines TRBV7-2 with TRBJ2-2; TRBD2 agrees at 7 bases. This CDR3 is 15 amino acids long. Trimming removed 2 bases from V and 10 bases from J; junction bases left unmatched: 10. Germline CDR1 is SGHTA and CDR2 is FQGNSA. The CDR3 spells CASSLILARQSELFF. CDR3 nucleotides: TGTGCCAGCAGCTTAATACTAGCGAGGCAGTCGGAGCTGTTTTTT. Full variable domain (remainder filled in from reference TRBV7-2 and TRBJ2-2): GAGVSQSPSNKVTEKGKDVELRCDPISGHTALYWYRQSLGQGLEFLIYFQGNSAPDKSGLPSDRFSAERTGGSVSTLTIQRTQQEDSAVYLCASSLILARQSELFFGEGSRLTVL.

This clone was recorded many times. The chain uses TRBV14 and TRBJ1-6, with D unresolved. The V end lost 4 bases, the J end lost 7 bases, and 11 bases lay between the germline ends. Looked up from germline, CDR1 is SGHDN and CDR2 is FVKESK. CDR3 size: 14 residues. In DNA form, the CDR3 reads TGTGCCAGCAGCCCCCTACCCCGAAATTCACCCCTCCACTTT. Amino acid sequence: CASSPLPRNSPLHF.

Judged by abundance, this clone is medium-sized. The chain combines TRBV6-2 or TRBV6-3 with TRBJ1-1, with D tentatively TRBD1 (6 bases). This CDR3 contains 12 residues. Germline assignment: CDR1 MNHEY and CDR2 SVGEGT. Between the trimmed V and J ends, which lost 8 bases and 5 bases, there was a span of 12 bases. The CDR3 spells CASCTGKTEAFF. Written as DNA, the CDR3 is TGTGCCAGCTGTACAGGGAAGACTGAAGCTTTCTTT.

In regard to this clone: This may stem from a read error, because a much larger clone lies one nucleotide away. The chain uses TRBV20-1 and TRBJ2-1; the D gene is possibly TRBD2 (5 bases). The V gene's germline CDR1 is DFQATT and CDR2 SNEGSKA (reference sequence). The CDR3 consists of 14 residues. The DNA of the CDR3 is TGCAGTGCTTCGTTCTCTAGCTCCTACAATGATCAGTTCTTC. This gives the protein CSASFSSSYNDQFF.

This clone was seen many times. The chain links TRBV7-2 to TRBJ2-1; TRBD2 matches 12 bases. J was trimmed by 4 bases and V by 5 bases; bases with no gene match: 3. The CDR3 loop spans 15 amino acids. Germline V gene lookup returns CDR1 SGHTA and CDR2 FQGNSA. The CDR3 loop is CASSRTSGKYNEQFF. The DNA for the CDR3 is TGTGCCAGCAGCAGGACTAGCGGGAAGTACAATGAGCAGTTCTTC.

This clone was observed at least ten times. This chain connects TRBV6-1 to TRBJ2-3, with 7 bases that match TRBD2. V trimming: 1 base; J trimming: 5 bases; junction bases outside the gene matches: 0. Germline lookup yields CDR1 MNHNS and CDR2 SASEGT. The CDR3 contains 13 residues. The CDR3 loop is CASSEGGGDTQYF. The DNA for the CDR3 is TGTGCCAGCAGTGAAGGGGGGGGAGATACGCAGTATTTT.

In this sample, this clone turned up a few times. A much larger clone lies a single base off, so this may be a read error. This chain uses TRBV15 with TRBJ2-3; 8 bases are shared with TRBD1. This CDR3 has 18 residues. Per the germline V gene, CDR1 is LNHNV and CDR2 is YYDKDF (reference sequence). Germline trimming cut 4 bases from V and 4 bases from J; bases unmatched to any gene: 16. The CDR3 DNA reads TGTGCCACCAGCACGGGAAAAATGACAGGGGATTTGGCAGATACGCAGTATTTT. Translated, it gives CATSTGKMTGDLADTQYF.

There are many counts of this clone. The chain recombines TRBV12-5 with TRBJ1-2; maybe TRBD1 (5 bases). The CDR3 runs to 17 residues. CDR1 is LGHNT and CDR2 is FRNRAP in the germline V gene. The V and J ends lost 3 bases and 6 bases respectively, with 23 bases between them. CDR3 sequence reads: CASGFGPGREKENGYTF. CDR3 nucleotides: TGTGCTAGTGGTTTCGGCCCAGGCAGGGAGAAAGAAAATGGCTACACCTTC.

This clone was detected many times. The chain employs TRBV7-9 and TRBJ1-1; D is uncertain. This CDR3 is built from 15 residues. Between the trimmed V and J ends, which lost 3 bases and 1 base, there was a span of 12 bases. Per the germline V gene, CDR1 is SEHNR and CDR2 is FQNEAQ (reference sequence). Here the CDR3 reads CASSFLEVQNTEAFF. In nucleotides, the CDR3 is TGTGCCAGCAGCTTTCTAGAGGTGCAGAACACTGAAGCTTTCTTT.

This clone was seen at least ten times. The chain combines TRBV11-3 with TRBJ2-2; TRBD2 is a possible D gene (6 bases). Trimming removed 3 bases at V and 1 base at J, with 12 bases between. CDR3 length equals 16 residues. Germline CDR1 and CDR2: SGHNT and YENEEA. The DNA for the CDR3 is TGTGCCAGCAGCTTTGGCGGGATGGGGAACACCGGGGAGCTGTTTTTT. It encodes CASSFGGMGNTGELFF.

This clone was recorded at least ten times. The chain carries TRBV20-1 and TRBJ1-4, with D maybe TRBD1 (6 bases). The V end was cut by 1 base, the J end by 6 bases, with 12 bases between. The length of the CDR3 is 14 residues. In germline, CDR1 is DFQATT, CDR2 SNEGSKA (reference sequence). The CDR3 is CSARVNRVDEKLFF. The CDR3 nucleotides are TGCAGTGCTAGAGTCAACAGGGTGGATGAAAAACTGTTTTTT.

This clone was detected only a few times. One end of the junction is discordant with germline, which a read error may explain. The chain is built from TRBV6-2 or TRBV6-3 and TRBJ2-7; D gene uncertain. The V gene's germline CDR1 is MNHEY and CDR2 SVGEGT. The CDR3 runs to 15 residues. This CDR3 is CASSHSVRISYEQYF. The CDR3 DNA follows: TGTGCCAGCAGCCACTCGGTGCGGATCTCCTACGAGCAGTATTTC.

This clone has a count of ten or more. J is TRBJ2-3 and V is TRBV5-1; the D is unclear. V lost 0 bases and J 2 bases, leaving 10 bases between the germline ends. Germline assignment: CDR1 SGHRS and CDR2 YFSETQ. This CDR3 region has 15 residues. The CDR3 DNA follows: TGCGCCAGCAGCTTGGCGTCCATCCTCACAGATACGCAGTATTTT. This gives the protein CASSLASILTDTQYF.

This clone was seen repeatedly, ten times or more. This rearrangement joins TRBV11-2 to TRBJ2-5, with a possible D match to TRBD2 (6 bases). V lost 2 bases and J 7 bases, leaving 17 bases between the germline ends. CDR1 and CDR2 (germline): SGHAT, FQNNGV. This CDR3 is built from 15 residues. DNA for the CDR3: TGTGCCAGCAGCTTAAACGCGGGGAATGGGCCGACCCAGTACTTC. As protein: CASSLNAGNGPTQYF.

Only a few counts were recorded for this clone. Likely a read error: the CDR3 ends without its conserved phenylalanine or tryptophan. The CDR3 spells CASSFSGTGSNVLTL. The CDR3 region has the DNA TGTGCCAGCAGTTTCTCCGGGACTGGGTCCAACGTCCTGACTCTC. V and J are TRBV28 and TRBJ2-6; the D gene is possibly TRBD2 (6 bases). CDR1 MDHEN and CDR2 SYDVKM come from the germline V gene. The CDR3 has 15 residues.

This clone showed up many times. The chain has TRBV28 and TRBJ1-1; D perhaps matches TRBD1 (6 bases). This CDR3 comprises 13 residues. Germline V lookup: CDR1 MDHEN, CDR2 SYDVKM. DNA for the CDR3: TGTGTCTTACGGGACATCCGGAACACTGAAGCTTTCTTT. Its translation: CVLRDIRNTEAFF.

This clone was observed at least ten times. V gene TRBV20-1 combines with J gene TRBJ1-5; D is undetermined. Germline V gene data show CDR1 as DFQATT and CDR2 as SNEGSKA (reference sequence). CDR3 length equals 16 residues. V lost 0 bases and J lost 3, with 15 bases in between. The CDR3 nucleotides are TGCAGTGCTAGAGATCTCGGGTTTGGGGTCAATCAGCCCCAGCATTTT. It yields the protein CSARDLGFGVNQPQHF.

By share, this clone ranks as medium-sized (0.01 to 0.1%). The chain employs TRBV6-1 and TRBJ2-7, with TRBD1 matching over 11 bases. The J segment lost 5 bases and the V segment lost 6 bases, leaving 6 bases of the junction unmatched. The CDR3 has 14 residues. CDR1 and CDR2 from the germline V gene are MNHNS and SASEGT. CDR3 sequence reads: CASSHGQGAHEQYF. Here the CDR3 DNA reads TGTGCCAGCAGCCACGGACAGGGGGCCCACGAGCAGTACTTC.

This clone was observed many times. The chain carries TRBV12-3 or TRBV12-4 and TRBJ2-1; 9 bases fit TRBD2. V lost 4 bases to trimming and J lost 7 bases; unmatched junction nucleotides: 5. The CDR3 runs to 14 residues. CDR3 region: CASSYSGSGNEQFF. In nucleotides, the CDR3 is TGTGCCAGCAGTTATAGCGGGAGTGGAAATGAGCAGTTCTTC.

This clone was detected once. The gene calls are TRBV5-5 and TRBJ1-2, with 7 nucleotides matching TRBD1. Per germline, CDR1 SGHKS and CDR2 YYEKEE (reference sequence). CDR3 size: 16 residues. V shed 0 bases and J 4 bases; nucleotides not matched to a gene: 9. DNA for the CDR3: TGTGCCAGCAGCTTGGGCAGGGGGACCACTTTCTATGGCTACACCTTC. Translated: CASSLGRGTTFYGYTF.

V is TRBV19 and J is TRBJ2-7; D ambiguous. The CDR3 has 13 residues. In germline, CDR1 is LNHDA, CDR2 SQIVND (reference sequence). Trimming stripped 5 bases from V and 4 bases from J, with 12 bases between. The CDR3 loop is CASSVGSEYEQYF. CDR3 DNA: TGTGCCAGTAGTGTGGGAAGCGAGTACGAGCAGTACTTC.

Comments on this clone: This likely comes from a read error, as the CDR3 has no conserved phenylalanine or tryptophan at its end. The chain is built from TRBV28 and TRBJ1-5; D gene unclear. This CDR3 region has 13 residues. V lost 7 bases to trimming and J lost 5 bases, with 12 bases between them. Germline V lookup: CDR1 MDHEN, CDR2 SYDVKM. CDR3 sequence: CASTTDGDQPQHS. The CDR3 DNA follows: TGTGCCAGCACTACGGACGGTGATCAGCCCCAGCATTCT.

This clone was seen at least ten times. V is TRBV20-1 and J is TRBJ1-5; D may be TRBD1 (5 bases). CDR3 length: 14 amino acids. CDR1 is DFQATT, CDR2 SNEGSKA, per germline (reference sequence). Trimming took off 5 bases at V and 2 bases at J, with 13 bases between the two ends. The CDR3 loop reads CSASQARGNQPQHF. The CDR3 DNA follows: TGCAGTGCTTCACAGGCTAGGGGCAATCAGCCCCAGCATTTT.